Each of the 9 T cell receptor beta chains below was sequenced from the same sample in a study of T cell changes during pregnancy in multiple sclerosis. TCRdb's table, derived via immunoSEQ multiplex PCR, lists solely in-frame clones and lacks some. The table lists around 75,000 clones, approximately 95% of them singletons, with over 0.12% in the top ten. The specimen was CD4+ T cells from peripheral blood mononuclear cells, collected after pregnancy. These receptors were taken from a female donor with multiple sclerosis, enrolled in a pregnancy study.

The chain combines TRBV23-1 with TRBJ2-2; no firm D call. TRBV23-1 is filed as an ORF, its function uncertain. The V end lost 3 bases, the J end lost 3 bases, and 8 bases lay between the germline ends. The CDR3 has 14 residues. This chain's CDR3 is CASSQADHTGELFF. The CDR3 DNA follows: TGCGCCAGCAGTCAGGCGGATCACACCGGGGAGCTGTTTTTT.

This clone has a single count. CDR3 amino acids: CASSSQHPTDTQYF. The CDR3 DNA reads as TGTGCCAGCAGCTCCCAACATCCTACAGATACGCAGTATTTT. J is TRBJ2-3 and V is TRBV13; no clear D gene. Germline-derived CDR1 and CDR2 are PRHDT and FYEKMQ (reference sequence). The CDR3 is 14 amino acids. V lost 4 bases, J lost 3 bases, and 11 bases lay in between.

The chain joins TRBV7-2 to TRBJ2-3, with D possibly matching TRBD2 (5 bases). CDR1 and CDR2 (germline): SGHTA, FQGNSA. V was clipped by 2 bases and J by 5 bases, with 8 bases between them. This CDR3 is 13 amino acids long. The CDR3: CASSLRTLDTQYF. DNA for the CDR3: TGTGCCAGCAGCTTAAGGACTTTAGATACGCAGTATTTT.

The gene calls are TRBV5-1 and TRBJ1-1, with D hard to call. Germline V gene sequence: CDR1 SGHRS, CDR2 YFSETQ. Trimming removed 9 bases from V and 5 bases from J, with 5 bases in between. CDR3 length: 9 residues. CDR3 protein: CAILTEAFF. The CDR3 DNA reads TGCGCCATCTTAACTGAAGCTTTCTTT.

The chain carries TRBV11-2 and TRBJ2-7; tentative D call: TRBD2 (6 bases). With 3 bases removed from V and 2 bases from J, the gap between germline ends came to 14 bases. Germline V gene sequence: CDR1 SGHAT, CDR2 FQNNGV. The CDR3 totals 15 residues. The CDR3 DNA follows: TGTGCCAGCAGCTTTAGTTCAGGAGGGGCCTACGAGCAGTACTTC. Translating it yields CASSFSSGGAYEQYF.

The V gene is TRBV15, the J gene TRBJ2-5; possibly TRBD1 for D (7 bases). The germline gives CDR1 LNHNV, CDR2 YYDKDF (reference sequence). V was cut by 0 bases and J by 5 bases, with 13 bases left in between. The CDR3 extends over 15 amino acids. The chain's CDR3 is CATSRDQGGEETQYF. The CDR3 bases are TGTGCCACCAGCAGAGACCAGGGGGGAGAGGAGACCCAGTACTTC.

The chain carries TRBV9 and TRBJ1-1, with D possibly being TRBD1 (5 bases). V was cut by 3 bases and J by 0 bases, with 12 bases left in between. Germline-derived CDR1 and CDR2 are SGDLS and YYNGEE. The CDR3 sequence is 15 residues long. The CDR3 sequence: CASSGGGDLNTEAFF. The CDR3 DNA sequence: TGTGCCAGCAGCGGCGGGGGGGATTTGAACACTGAAGCTTTCTTT.

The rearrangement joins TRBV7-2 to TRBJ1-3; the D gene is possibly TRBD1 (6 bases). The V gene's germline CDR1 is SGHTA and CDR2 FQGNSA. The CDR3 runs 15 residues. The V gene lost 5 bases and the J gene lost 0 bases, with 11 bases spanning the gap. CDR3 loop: CASSPRTASGNTIYF. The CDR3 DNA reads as TGTGCCAGCAGCCCACGGACAGCCTCTGGAAACACCATATATTTT.

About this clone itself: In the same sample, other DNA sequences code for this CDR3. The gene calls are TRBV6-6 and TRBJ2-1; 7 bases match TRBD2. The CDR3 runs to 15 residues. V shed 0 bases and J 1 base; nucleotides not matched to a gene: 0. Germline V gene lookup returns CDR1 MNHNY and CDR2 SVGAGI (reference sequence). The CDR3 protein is CASSYSSGSYNEQFF. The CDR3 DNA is TGTGCCAGCAGTTACTCTAGCGGGTCCTACAATGAGCAGTTCTTC.